This TCR beta chain derives from a study of T cells after posttransplantation cyclophosphamide. Study-wide findings and caveats: Blood and skin or GI T cell repertoires showed limited TRB overlap.

Profiled with immunoSEQ multiplex PCR; TCRdb holds only in-frame clones, not every one. Of 20,000 or so clones listed, approximately 74% were seen once; the top ten hold roughly 27%. CDR3 length: 13 amino acids. The V gene lost 0 bases and the J gene lost 7 bases, with 10 bases spanning the gap. Germline V CDR1 and CDR2: SGHKS, YYEKEE (reference sequence). A marrow graft followed busulfan-fludarabine conditioning, with cyclophosphamide on days +3 and +4. Turning to this clone: As yet, its antigen is unknown.

The sample consisted of PBMCs, taken after an allogeneic stem cell transplant with post-transplant cyclophosphamide. This receptor was obtained from a male patient in his thirties who received an allogeneic stem cell transplant from a related donor, was CMV-positive, and had acute GVHD only. A share of the T cells may be of graft donor origin. V gene TRBV5-5 combines with J gene TRBJ1-1; D is ambiguous. The CDR3, as DNA: TGTGCCAGCAGCTTGGTGGGCAGGTTTGAAGCTTTCTTT. Translation: CASSLVGRFEAFF.